The 28 T cell receptor beta chains below come from one sample, sequenced in a study of blood T cells in healthy people across ages. Primed by a sample-barcoded 5' primer and a J-beta primer mix, a second PCR proceeded for roughly 6 to 12 cycles. TCRdb independently ran MiXCR on the 5' RACE reads; one entry per CDR3 protein. Among hundreds of thousands of distinct CDR3 sequences listed, around two fifths were seen once. Sequencing input: blood. These TCRs come from a man older than 75 in good health.

This clonotype has only a few counts. The chain employs TRBV7-2 and TRBJ2-5; 14 nucleotides match TRBD2. Germline-derived CDR1 and CDR2 are SGHTA and FQGNSA. The CDR3 consists of 18 residues. J lost 3 bases, V lost 1 base, and 7 bases had no gene match. For the CDR3, the DNA is TGTGCCAGCAGCTTAGTGACTAGCGGGAGGGCTGGTAAAGAGACCCAGTACTTC. Translated, it gives CASSLVTSGRAGKETQYF.

This chain links TRBV13 with TRBJ1-5; D gene uncertain. This CDR3 is 17 amino acids long. Looked up from germline, CDR1 is PRHDT and CDR2 is FYEKMQ (reference sequence). Trimming took off 2 bases at V and 1 base at J, with 15 bases between the two ends. CDR3 amino acids: CASSLTPLTRSNQPQHF. CDR3 bases: TGTGCCAGCAGCTTAACTCCATTGACCAGGAGCAATCAGCCCCAGCATTTT. Based on the CDR3 plus reference TRBV13 and TRBJ1-5, the full variable domain is AAGVIQSPRHLIKEKRETATLKCYPIPRHDTVYWYQQGPGQDPQFLISFYEKMQSDKGSIPDRFSAQQFSDYHSELNMSSLELGDSALYFCASSLTPLTRSNQPQHFGDGTRLSIL.

Comments on this clonotype: Being one base from a much bigger clone, this may be a read error. The DNA of the CDR3 is TGTGCCAGCAGCGATCCGGGACCGCAGGTGGATACGCAGTATTTT. It encodes CASSDPGPQVDTQYF. V and J are TRBV11-1 and TRBJ2-3, with D perhaps given as TRBD1 or TRBD2 (5 bases each). CDR1 is SGHAT, CDR2 FQDESV, per germline (reference sequence). V was shortened by 5 bases and J by 6 bases, with 18 bases between the two germline ends. CDR3 size: 15 residues.

The sample holds one count of this clonotype. The J gene is TRBJ2-3, the V gene TRBV27, with D possibly TRBD2 on 5 matching bases. CDR3 size: 14 residues. Looked up from germline, CDR1 is MNHEY and CDR2 is SMNVEV (reference sequence). Trimming pared 2 bases from V and 5 bases from J, leaving 11 bases between. The CDR3 here is CASSLPRAEDTQYF. CDR3 DNA sequence: TGTGCCAGCAGTTTACCGCGGGCAGAAGATACGCAGTATTTT.

This clonotype was found a few times. V usage is TRBV27 and J usage is TRBJ2-7, with 10 bases that match TRBD2. The germline CDR1 and CDR2 sequences are MNHEY and SMNVEV (reference sequence). V shed 6 bases and J 3 bases; nucleotides not matched to a gene: 5. The CDR3 consists of 14 residues. CDR3 sequence: CASSPGLADYEQYF. CDR3 in DNA: TGTGCCAGCAGCCCCGGACTAGCGGACTACGAGCAGTACTTC.

The rearrangement joins TRBV7-8 to TRBJ2-2; no firm D call. Germline V gene data show CDR1 as SGHVS and CDR2 as FQNEAQ. The CDR3 is 15 residues long. Trimming cost V 5 bases and J 2 bases, with 12 bases left between them. The CDR3 nucleotides read TGTGCCAGCAGCGAACAGCCCCTCAACACCGGGGAGCTGTTTTTT. This gives the protein CASSEQPLNTGELFF.

For this clonotype: One end of the junction is discordant with germline, which a read error may explain. The V and J genes are TRBV20-1 and TRBJ2-7; TRBD2 is a possible D gene (6 bases). The J call is uncertain, as TRBJ2-5 better fits the DNA end. Germline V gives CDR1 DFQATT, CDR2 SNEGSKA (reference sequence). The CDR3 has 14 amino acids. As DNA, the CDR3 is TGCAGCGCTAGAGGCGGGAACGCCGTAGAGACCCAGTACTTC. Amino acid sequence: CSARGGNAVETQYF.

The chain has TRBV18 and TRBJ1-5, with D perhaps TRBD1 (6 bases). CDR1 is KGHSH and CDR2 is LQKENI in the germline V gene. V was shortened by 3 bases and J by 1 base, with 13 bases between the two germline ends. The length of the CDR3 is 16 residues. CDR3 region: CASSPGQSLSNQPQHF. The CDR3 region has the DNA TGTGCCAGCTCACCTGGACAGAGTCTAAGCAATCAGCCCCAGCATTTT.

This clonotype was observed a single time. The chain couples TRBV3-1 to TRBJ1-4; D may be TRBD1 (5 bases). The germline gives CDR1 LGHDT, CDR2 YNNKEL (reference sequence). This CDR3 is built from 14 residues. Trimming shortened V by 4 bases and J by 5 bases, and 11 bases separated the two germline ends. CDR3 bases: TGTGCCAGCAGCCGACGGGACCGAAATGAAAAACTGTTTTTT. This codes for CASSRRDRNEKLFF. Combining the CDR3 with reference TRBV3-1 and TRBJ1-4 gives the whole variable domain DTAVSQTPKYLVTQMGNDKSIKCEQNLGHDTMYWYKQDSKKFLKIMFSYNNKELIINETVPNRFSPKSPDKAHLNLHINSLELGDSAVYFCASSRRDRNEKLFFGSGTQLSVL.

The chain combines TRBV6-2 or TRBV6-3 with TRBJ1-2; 11 bases align to TRBD1. Germline V gives CDR1 MNHEY, CDR2 SVGEGT. This CDR3 spans 18 amino acids. The ends lost 1 base at V and 4 bases at J; junction bases unmatched: 11. The CDR3 region is CASSYLPSLGQGAYGYTF. CDR3 DNA: TGTGCCAGCAGTTACTTGCCCTCCTTAGGACAGGGGGCCTATGGCTACACCTTC.

The rearrangement links TRBV7-2 to TRBJ2-1; 10 bases fit TRBD1. After removal of 5 bases from V and 8 bases from J, the junction contained 9 bases not matched to a gene. This CDR3 comprises 15 residues. CDR1 and CDR2 (germline): SGHTA, FQGNSA. As DNA, the CDR3 is TGTGCCAGCAGCGGAGACAGGGGGCTACGGGATGAGCAGTTCTTC. This encodes CASSGDRGLRDEQFF.

The chain couples TRBV6-2 or TRBV6-3 to TRBJ1-5, with unresolved D. The CDR3 spans 14 residues. The V end was cut by 6 bases, the J end by 0 bases, with 9 bases between. Germline V gene data show CDR1 as MNHEY and CDR2 as SVGEGT. The DNA for the CDR3 is TGTGCCAGCAGCGCCTCTAATAGCAATCAGCCCCAGCATTTT. It specifies CASSASNSNQPQHF.

The genes are TRBV24-1 and TRBJ2-5, with 7 bases lining up with TRBD1. Germline CDR1 KGHDR, CDR2 SFDVKD. The ends lost 4 bases at V and 7 bases at J; junction bases unmatched: 8. CDR3 length: 14 residues. CDR3 in amino acids: CATSDTTGTGTQYF. CDR3 sequence (DNA): TGTGCCACCAGTGACACGACAGGGACGGGGACCCAGTACTTC.

This chain links TRBV6-5 with TRBJ1-2, with D perhaps matching TRBD1 (5 bases). V was pared by 4 bases and J by 7 bases, with 10 bases between. This CDR3 has 12 amino acids. Germline CDR1 reads MNHEY; CDR2 reads SVGAGI. The CDR3 protein is CASSSRTFGYTF. The CDR3 DNA is TGTGCCAGCAGTTCAAGGACATTTGGCTACACCTTC.

This chain links TRBV7-9 with TRBJ1-2; 7 nucleotides agree with TRBD1. The CDR3 consists of 14 residues. The germline V gene encodes CDR1 SEHNR and CDR2 FQNEAQ (reference sequence). Trimming removed 11 bases from V and 4 bases from J; junction bases left unmatched: 13. The CDR3 DNA sequence: TGTGCCTGGGGGCGGGACAGCTTCCTCTATGGCTACACCTTC. Protein product: CAWGRDSFLYGYTF. Complete variable domain (other parts from reference TRBV7-9 and TRBJ1-2): DTGVSQNPRHKITKRGQNVTFRCDPISEHNRLYWYRQTLGQGPEFLTYFQNEAQLEKSRLLSDRFSAERPKGSFSTLEIQRTEQGDSAMYLCAWGRDSFLYGYTFGSGTRLTVV.

Details on this clonotype: This could be a read error, since a much larger clone is one nucleotide away. The chain combines TRBV29-1 with TRBJ2-3; D is undetermined. This CDR3 spans 14 amino acids. Trimming stripped 7 bases from V and 0 bases from J, with 14 bases between. Per the germline V gene, CDR1 is SQVTM and CDR2 is ANQGSEA. The CDR3 reads CSERKRSSTDTQYF. The CDR3 bases are TGCAGCGAGAGAAAGAGATCTAGCACAGATACGCAGTATTTT.

The chain joins TRBV3-1 to TRBJ1-2; D gene uncertain. The ends were cut back, 0 bases at V and 0 bases at J, with 11 bases in the middle. This CDR3 contains 16 residues. CDR1 LGHDT and CDR2 YNNKEL come from the germline V gene (reference sequence). CDR3 sequence (DNA): TGTGCCAGCAGCCAAGAAGGCCGGACGACTAACTATGGCTACACCTTC. Its translation is CASSQEGRTTNYGYTF.

Concerning this clonotype itself: One junction end disagrees with the germline gene, perhaps due to a read error. The chain employs TRBV6-5 and TRBJ1-6; 9 bases agree with TRBD1. Per the germline V gene, CDR1 is MNHEY and CDR2 is SVGAGI. CDR3 length equals 13 residues. The CDR3 spells CASRDRGSSPPHF. The CDR3 bases are TGTGCCAGCAGGGACAGGGGTTCCTCACCCCCCCACTTT.

This clonotype was observed a few times. The CDR3, as DNA: TGTGCCAGCAGTAGTCTGGTGGATACGCAGTATTTT. This gives the protein CASSSLVDTQYF. This chain connects TRBV6-6 to TRBJ2-3; no firm D call. The CDR3 runs to 12 residues. Germline values: CDR1 MNHNY, CDR2 SVGAGI (reference sequence). V was clipped by 5 bases and J by 6 bases, with 9 bases between them.

V and J are TRBV5-1 and TRBJ2-4; perhaps TRBD2 as D (6 bases). This CDR3 is built from 14 residues. Germline V gene lookup returns CDR1 SGHRS and CDR2 YFSETQ. V dropped 4 bases and J dropped 3 bases, with 11 bases sitting between them. This CDR3 is CASSPDGSKNIQYF. Here the CDR3 DNA reads TGCGCCAGCAGCCCGGACGGGAGCAAAAACATTCAGTACTTC.

This chain connects TRBV14 to TRBJ2-1; D tentatively reads TRBD1 or TRBD2 (5 bases each). Per germline, CDR1 SGHDN and CDR2 FVKESK. The germline V and J ends were trimmed by 2 bases and 7 bases, with 21 bases remaining between them. The CDR3 is 17 residues long. CDR3 region: CASSQPRDQGRRNEQFF. The CDR3 DNA reads TGTGCCAGCAGCCAACCACGGGACCAAGGCCGAAGGAATGAGCAGTTCTTC.

The chain uses TRBV7-2 and TRBJ2-2; TRBD2 is a possible D gene (5 bases). V was shortened by 1 base and J by 0 bases, with 6 bases between the two germline ends. CDR3 size: 15 residues. CDR1 is SGHTA, CDR2 FQGNSA, per germline. The CDR3 DNA reads TGTGCCAGCAGCTTAGGAGCGGCGAACACCGGGGAGCTGTTTTTT. This codes for CASSLGAANTGELFF.

The rearrangement links TRBV27 to TRBJ1-2, with TRBD1 identical over 12 bases. The CDR3 totals 17 residues. Germline CDR1 MNHEY, CDR2 SMNVEV (reference sequence). V gave up 3 bases and J gave up 4 bases; unmatched junction bases: 9. The CDR3 loop is CASSFPPGTGGSYGYTF. The CDR3 DNA sequence: TGTGCCAGCAGTTTTCCCCCCGGGACAGGGGGCAGCTATGGCTACACCTTC.

This clonotype was detected many times. This sequence joins TRBV29-1 and TRBJ2-3; TRBD1 matches at 7 bases. The germline V gene encodes CDR1 SQVTM and CDR2 ANQGSEA. V gave up 6 bases and J gave up 6 bases; unmatched junction bases: 3. The CDR3 contains 11 residues. CDR3 sequence: CSVDRVDTQYF. CDR3 bases: TGCAGCGTCGACAGGGTGGATACGCAGTATTTT.

This clonotype was seen more than once but under ten times. This chain uses TRBV6-1 with TRBJ1-5; the D gene is possibly TRBD1 (5 bases). The germline gives CDR1 MNHNS, CDR2 SASEGT. The CDR3 contains 15 residues. The V end was cut by 1 base, the J end by 7 bases, with 14 bases between. For the CDR3, the DNA is TGTGCCAGCAGTGAAGATGGGGGAACAAAGCAGCCCCAGCATTTT. Protein product: CASSEDGGTKQPQHF.

This clonotype was observed a single time. The V call is TRBV6-2 or TRBV6-3, the J call TRBJ1-4; 9 bases match TRBD1. The CDR3 spans 16 residues. Trimming at V came to 4 bases and at J to 6 bases, leaving 9 bases not matched to a gene. Germline V gives CDR1 MNHEY, CDR2 SVGEGT. CDR3 protein: CASSSRQGGPYEKLFF. CDR3 nucleotide sequence: TGTGCCAGCAGTTCCCGACAGGGGGGGCCTTATGAAAAACTGTTTTTT.

The J gene is TRBJ1-3, the V gene TRBV7-6; the match to TRBD1 covers 8 bases. In germline, CDR1 is SGHVS, CDR2 FNYEAQ. J lost 2 bases, V lost 9 bases, and 6 bases had no gene match. The CDR3 is 14 amino acids. CDR3 sequence: CASSGGAAGNTIYF. As DNA, the CDR3 is TGTGCCAGTTCAGGGGGCGCAGCTGGAAACACCATATATTTT.

This clonotype was seen just once. The rearrangement uses TRBV10-3 and TRBJ2-3; TRBD1 matches at 8 bases. The CDR3 runs 13 residues. CDR1 is ENHRY, CDR2 SYGVKD, per germline. After removal of 7 bases from V and 3 bases from J, the junction contained 3 bases not matched to a gene. The CDR3 nucleotides are TGTGCCATCACGCAGGGGGCAACAGATACGCAGTATTTT. Translating it yields CAITQGATDTQYF.